Listed below are T cell receptor beta chains from one sample, sequenced in a study of brain T cells in children with intractable seizures. The method was immunoSEQ multiplex PCR; TCRdb's version includes in-frame clones alone and lacks a portion of them. The top ten hold roughly 4% of the sample, which has under 150,000 clones, around 94% seen once. The source material was peripheral blood, sampled at surgery. These receptors were taken from a boy under two years old with hemimegalencephaly and intractable seizures. Both conserved end residues are part of each CDR3. A D gene is named only where the DNA matches it firmly. Size is omitted from some rows. Given values are once, few, many or a class for expanded clones.

NA,TRBD1,TRBJ2-2,TRBV2,CASSSDRAPGELFF,TGTGCCAGCAGCTCGGACAGGGCTCCCGGGGAGCTGTTTTTT
NA,TRBD2,TRBJ2-3,TRBV5-1,CASRRLAGGPSHTDTQYF,TGCGCCAGCAGGAGACTAGCGGGAGGGCCCTCCCACACAGATACGCAGTATTTT
NA,NA,TRBJ1-4,TRBV7-9,CASSLWGPGEKLFF,TGTGCCAGCAGCTTATGGGGCCCTGGCGAAAAACTGTTTTTT
NA,NA,TRBJ1-1,TRBV18,CASSPPRTATEAFF,TGTGCCAGCTCACCGCCTCGGACAGCTACTGAAGCTTTCTTT
NA,NA,TRBJ1-2,TRBV6-5,CASSYVVGVLYGYTF,TGTGCCAGCAGTTACGTCGTAGGGGTCCTCTATGGCTACACCTTC
NA,TRBD2,TRBJ2-1,TRBV28,CASSPGLAGVLYNEQFF,TGTGCCAGCAGTCCTGGACTAGCGGGAGTCTTGTACAATGAGCAGTTCTTC
NA,NA,TRBJ2-2,TRBV6-6,CASSSPTPRNTGELFF,TGTGCCAGCAGCTCCCCGACACCTAGGAACACCGGGGAGCTGTTTTTT
NA,TRBD2,TRBJ2-7,TRBV19,CASSIDSGIPFSYEQYF,TGTGCCAGTAGTATAGATAGCGGGATTCCCTTCTCCTACGAGCAGTACTTC
NA,TRBD2,TRBJ2-7,TRBV18,CASSPGGRAYEQYF,TGTGCCAGCTCACCCGGAGGGAGGGCTTACGAGCAGTACTTC
NA,NA,TRBJ2-7,TRBV4-3,CASSQESSGYEQYF,TGCGCCAGCAGCCAAGAATCCAGCGGCTACGAGCAGTACTTC
NA,NA,TRBJ2-4,TRBV5-3,CARSFGLIAKNIQYF,TGTGCCAGAAGCTTCGGTCTCATAGCCAAAAACATTCAGTACTTC
NA,TRBD1,TRBJ1-1,TRBV7-3,CASSSDRGRTEAFF,TGTGCCAGCAGCTCCGACAGGGGGCGAACTGAAGCTTTCTTT
NA,TRBD2,TRBJ2-1,TRBV10-3,CAITGTSGTNYNEQFF,TGTGCCATCACAGGGACTAGCGGGACTAACTACAATGAGCAGTTCTTC
few,NA,TRBJ2-7,TRBV7-2,CASSPGPSYEQYF,TGTGCCAGCAGCCCGGGACCGTCCTACGAGCAGTACTTC
NA,NA,TRBJ2-3,TRBV9,CASSVSLDTQYF,TGTGCCAGCAGCGTATCCCTTGATACGCAGTATTTT
NA,TRBD2,TRBJ2-1,TRBV19,CASIPTLAGPYNEQFF,TGTGCCAGCATCCCAACACTAGCGGGGCCCTACAATGAGCAGTTCTTC
NA,NA,TRBJ1-1,TRBV2,CASNWRTNTEAFF,TGTGCCAGCAACTGGAGGACGAACACTGAAGCTTTCTTT
NA,TRBD2,TRBJ2-1,TRBV18,CASSPEAGSYNEQFF,TGTGCCAGCTCACCGGAAGCGGGATCCTACAATGAGCAGTTCTTC
once,NA,TRBJ2-1,TRBV5-4,CASSLSRDFPSYNEQFF,TGTGCCAGCAGCTTAAGCCGGGACTTCCCCTCCTACAATGAGCAGTTCTTC
NA,TRBD1,TRBJ2-3,TRBV27,CASSAQTGDTQYF,TGTGCCAGCAGTGCACAGACAGGGGATACGCAGTATTTT
NA,NA,TRBJ2-3,TRBV28,CASSLTGLDTQYF,TGTGCCAGCAGTTTGACCGGGCTGGATACGCAGTATTTT
NA,TRBD2,TRBJ2-5,TRBV6-5,CASSYSGLAGVTQYF,TGTGCCAGCAGTTACTCGGGACTAGCGGGGGTGACCCAGTACTTC
NA,TRBD2,TRBJ2-1,TRBV19,CASKGLAGDRRNEQFF,TGTGCCAGCAAGGGACTAGCGGGGGACCGTAGGAATGAGCAGTTCTTC
NA,NA,TRBJ2-7,TRBV3-1/TRBV3-2,CASSQRGSRQYF,TGTGCCAGCAGCCAGAGGGGGAGTCGGCAGTACTTC
few,NA,TRBJ1-5,TRBV12-2,CASRLGAGSWGNQPQHF,TGTGCAAGTCGCCTAGGGGCCGGGTCCTGGGGCAATCAGCCCCAGCATTTT
NA,NA,TRBJ2-7,TRBV4-2,CASSQGLAYEQYF,TGTGCCAGCAGCCAAGGACTAGCCTACGAGCAGTACTTC